The subject of this entry is one T cell receptor beta chain. Its cognate antigen is unknown. The CDR3 covers 16 residues. From germline, CDR1 is SGHNT and CDR2 YYREEE (reference sequence). This sample stems from a study of T cell clusters in autoimmune cytopenias. Across the whole study: Per sample, median TRB depth was roughly 50,000 reads, yielding a median roughly 2,400 distinct clonotypes. Points from the study as a whole: TRB repertoire shifts in secondary cytopenia and chronic lymphocytic leukemia mostly reflected lymphoma, not autoimmunity. No experiment has yet validated the function of the T cell clusters defined in silico.

Multiplex touch-down PCR amplified TRB using TRB-A and TRB-B pools in one tube. TCRdb re-called the multiplex PCR reads and gives one entry per CDR3 protein, without DNA. The data show over 3,000 distinct CDR3 sequences, and the top ten clones hold over 12%. About 39,000 genome equivalents of blood DNA were amplified for TRB. This sequence joins TRBV5-4 and TRBJ2-7; TCRdb lists TRBD2, though no DNA is available to test this call. The sample taken for sequencing was peripheral blood. This receptor was obtained from a human donor with an autoimmune cytopenia or autoimmune hepatitis (not recorded which). The CDR3 sequence: CASSFFSSVSSYEQYF.